This T cell receptor beta chain was profiled in a study of cytomegalovirus exposure and HLA in healthy donors. V lost 7 bases, J lost 0 bases, and 16 bases lay in between. Germline V gene lookup returns CDR1 MNHNY and CDR2 SVGAGI (reference sequence). The CDR3 totals 16 residues. PCR amplification relied on 60 Vbeta primers (plus 13 Jbeta primers). Assay used: immunoSEQ multiplex PCR; TCRdb lists only in-frame clones, some missing. The sample holds approximately 150,000 clones, 70% to 80% seen once. Healthy bone marrow donors supplied every sample. Donors had nominal health at sampling but likely had unrecorded immune exposures.

Material: PBMCs. The sequence came from a woman aged 25 to 39 in good health and CMV-seropositive. V usage is TRBV6-6 and J usage is TRBJ1-3; D perhaps matches TRBD1 (6 bases). CDR3 sequence reads: CASTISQGSSGNTIYF. The CDR3 DNA reads TGTGCCAGCACCATTTCACAGGGAAGCTCTGGAAACACCATATATTTT.